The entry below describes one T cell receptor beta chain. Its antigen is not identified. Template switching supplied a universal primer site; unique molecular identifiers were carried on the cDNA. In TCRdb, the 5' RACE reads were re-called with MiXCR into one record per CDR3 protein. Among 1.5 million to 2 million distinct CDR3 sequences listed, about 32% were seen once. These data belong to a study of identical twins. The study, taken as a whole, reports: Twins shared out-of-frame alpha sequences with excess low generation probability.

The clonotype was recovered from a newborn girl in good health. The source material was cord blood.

The CDR3 here is CASSLGLAAVGYEQYF. Here the CDR3 DNA reads TGTGCCAGCAGCCTAGGACTAGCGGCGGTGGGCTACGAGCAGTACTTC. The chain couples TRBV5-5 to TRBJ2-7; 10 positions agree with TRBD2. Germline V gene data show CDR1 as SGHKS and CDR2 as YYEKEE (reference sequence). This CDR3 region has 16 residues. The trim removed 4 bases at V and 3 bases at J, leaving 10 bases unmatched. Full variable domain (remainder filled in from reference TRBV5-5 and TRBJ2-7): DAGVTQSPTHLIKTRGQQVTLRCSPISGHKSVSWYQQVLGQGPQFIFQYYEKEERGRGNFPDRFSARQFPNYSSELNVNALLLGDSALYLCASSLGLAAVGYEQYFGPGTRLTVT.